This T cell receptor (beta chain) was captured in a study of T-cell memory formation after mild COVID-19. Study background: There were largely donor-specific TCR clusters.

The CDR3 has 15 amino acids. The germline V gene encodes CDR1 SGHNT and CDR2 YENEEA. V lost 4 bases to trimming and J lost 6 bases; unmatched junction nucleotides: 2. One entry per CDR3 protein results from TCRdb running MiXCR on the 5' RACE reads. This table has around 440,000 distinct CDR3 sequences, around a sixth appearing once. This clonotype was counted at least ten times. Antigen specificity is unknown. Study observations and caveats: In pre-infection memory, a portion of responding clones appeared, which suggested that cross-reactive memory joined. Researchers report contracting CD4+ clones mostly in CM and EM, with CD8+ clones in EMRA.

The chain joins TRBV11-3 to TRBJ2-1; TRBD2 matches 14 bases. Sequenced input: PBMCs or a T cell subset sorted from them (not recorded which). This clonotype originated in an adult woman who had mild COVID-19 (a few samples of this study predate the infection). Cell type and time point are not known. CDR3 nucleotides: TGTGCCAGCAGCTCCGGACTAGCGGGAGGCAATGAGCAGTTCTTC. Amino acids: CASSSGLAGGNEQFF.